This T cell receptor beta chain was observed in a study of shared T cell receptors in the human thymus. The ends lost 8 bases at V and 2 bases at J; junction bases unmatched: 8. The CDR3 consists of 14 residues. Germline CDR1 is SGHRS and CDR2 is YFSETQ. TCRdb's table, derived via immunoSEQ multiplex PCR, lists solely in-frame clones and lacks some. The sample gives hundreds of thousands of clones, approximately 89% of which show up once; 0.0094% is in the top ten. The sample also formed part of further work on human thymus T cells.

The rearrangement joins TRBV5-1 to TRBJ1-2; 8 nucleotides line up with TRBD1. Sequencing was carried out using thymocytes. The receptor was isolated from a boy under two years old with a congenital heart defect. This chain's CDR3 is CARPSDRENYGYTF. CDR3 sequence (DNA): TGCGCCAGACCCTCGGACAGGGAAAACTATGGCTACACCTTC.